This T cell receptor beta chain emerged from a study of beta chain features in type 1 diabetes. General study points: Whether HLA type influences TCRB rearrangement remained unresolved here.

This CDR3 is built from 13 residues. Trimming removed 5 bases from V and 5 bases from J, with 12 bases in between. Germline V lookup: CDR1 ENHRY, CDR2 SYGVKD. Expressed TCRB transcripts were sequenced, since all the RNA that had been isolated was reverse transcribed. Assay: immunoSEQ multiplex PCR; the TCRdb copy retains only in-frame clones and omits some. The sample contains under 250,000 clones, 12% to 15% of which appear only once. A few counts support this clone. Its specificity is unknown. The sequence derives from a woman between 40 and 50 years old in good health. The genes are TRBV10-3 and TRBJ2-5; TRBD2 is a possible D gene (6 bases). Sequencing was performed on naive CD4+ T cells from blood. In DNA, the CDR3 is TGTGCCATCAGTCCAGGAGGGCAGGAGACCCAGTACTTC. Protein product: CAISPGGQETQYF.